Following are 20 T cell receptor beta chains from one sample sequenced in a study of control samples from healthy donors and cancer patients. TCRdb keeps only in-frame clones here, not all; method: immunoSEQ multiplex PCR. Among roughly 370,000 clones, 75% to 95% were seen once, and the ten largest hold approximately 6.3%. Input material: PBMCs. The receptors originated from a middle-aged man with head and neck cancer.

The CDR3 sequence: CASSAGQGPNYGYTF. As DNA, the CDR3 is TGTGCCAGCTCAGCTGGACAGGGGCCTAACTATGGCTACACCTTC. V usage is TRBV18 and J usage is TRBJ1-2; the match to TRBD1 covers 9 bases. Trimming took 5 bases from V and 0 from J; bases not matched to a gene: 4. Germline V lookup: CDR1 KGHSH, CDR2 LQKENI. The CDR3 length is 15 residues.

The rearrangement uses TRBV5-4 and TRBJ2-7; TRBD2 aligns across 13 bases. From germline, CDR1 is SGHNT and CDR2 YYREEE (reference sequence). V shed 4 bases, J shed 1 base, and the junction held 2 bases outside the gene matches. The CDR3 is made up of 15 amino acids. The CDR3 sequence: CASSPTSGRSYEQYF. The CDR3 DNA reads as TGTGCCAGCAGCCCGACTAGCGGGAGGTCCTACGAGCAGTACTTC.

V is TRBV7-6 and J is TRBJ2-7, with TRBD2 identical over 7 bases. This CDR3 is 13 amino acids long. The germline gives CDR1 SGHVS, CDR2 FNYEAQ. Unmatched junction bases numbered 5, after V lost 5 bases and J lost 4 bases. CDR3 sequence (DNA): TGTGCCAGCAGCCGCCCGGGAGGTTACGAGCAGTACTTC. It codes for CASSRPGGYEQYF.

This clone was seen once. The chain links TRBV5-1 to TRBJ2-7, with D perhaps matching TRBD1 or TRBD2 (6 bases each). CDR1 and CDR2 from the germline V gene are SGHRS and YFSETQ. Trimming took off 4 bases at V and 5 bases at J, with 25 bases between the two ends. The CDR3 spans 17 residues. The DNA of the CDR3 is TGCGCCAGCAGCCGTAAAGGTTCGGGAGTACGGGGGCACGAGCAGTACTTC. Translating gives CASSRKGSGVRGHEQYF. The whole variable domain, filled in from reference TRBV5-1 and TRBJ2-7, reads KAGVTQTPRYLIKTRGQQVTLSCSPISGHRSVSWYQQTPGQGLQFLFEYFSETQRNKGNFPGRFSGRQFSNSRSEMNVSTLELGDSALYLCASSRKGSGVRGHEQYFGPGTRLTVT.

This chain joins TRBV27 and TRBJ2-3; D remains ambiguous. The germline gives CDR1 MNHEY, CDR2 SMNVEV (reference sequence). This CDR3 is built from 12 residues. V was trimmed by 3 bases and J by 5 bases, leaving 6 bases between them. The CDR3 bases are TGTGCCAGCAGTTTTGCTGGAGATACGCAGTATTTT. This sequence encodes CASSFAGDTQYF.

This chain joins TRBV28 and TRBJ2-7; 10 bases map to TRBD2. The ends lost 2 bases at V and 1 base at J; junction bases unmatched: 5. CDR3 length equals 16 residues. The germline V gene encodes CDR1 MDHEN and CDR2 SYDVKM. The CDR3 is CASSLGLAVWSYEQYF. In nucleotides, the CDR3 is TGTGCCAGCAGTTTAGGACTAGCGGTTTGGTCCTACGAGCAGTACTTC.

This chain connects TRBV27 to TRBJ2-3; 7 nucleotides align to TRBD1. This CDR3 spans 15 amino acids. Trimming at V came to 3 bases and at J to 2 bases, leaving 5 bases not matched to a gene. The germline V gene has CDR1 MNHEY and CDR2 SMNVEV (reference sequence). The CDR3 region is CASSFDRALTDTQYF. CDR3 coding DNA: TGTGCCAGCAGTTTTGACAGGGCACTCACAGATACGCAGTATTTT.

J is TRBJ2-2 and V is TRBV5-4, with 9 nucleotides matching TRBD2. CDR1 is SGHNT, CDR2 YYREEE, per germline (reference sequence). This CDR3 comprises 16 residues. With V trimmed by 0 bases and J by 2 bases, 2 bases remained unmatched. CDR3 protein: CASSLALAGNTGELFF. The CDR3 nucleotides read TGTGCCAGCAGCTTGGCCCTAGCGGGAAACACCGGGGAGCTGTTTTTT.

The chain links TRBV4-3 to TRBJ1-4, with D possibly being TRBD1 (6 bases). The length of the CDR3 is 13 residues. Looked up from germline, CDR1 is LGHNA and CDR2 is YSLEER. The V end lost 3 bases, the J end lost 12 bases, and 14 bases lay between the germline ends. The CDR3 nucleotides read TGCGCCAGCAGCCATATACAGGGTTGGGAACTGTTTTTT. Protein product: CASSHIQGWELFF.

The chain employs TRBV24-1 and TRBJ2-3; D gene ambiguous. Trimming removed 3 bases from V and 1 base from J, with 13 bases in between. The CDR3 runs to 16 residues. The V gene's germline CDR1 is KGHDR and CDR2 SFDVKD. The CDR3 sequence is CATSDPAKDRTDTQYF. CDR3 coding DNA: TGTGCCACCAGTGATCCTGCAAAGGACCGCACAGATACGCAGTATTTT.

Only a few counts were recorded for this clone. The V gene is TRBV10-3, the J gene TRBJ1-5; D is uncertain. In germline, CDR1 is ENHRY, CDR2 SYGVKD. The V end was cut by 4 bases, the J end by 10 bases, with 17 bases between. CDR3 length: 14 amino acids. The CDR3 bases are TGTGCCATCAGTGGTCGGGCGGACTTCGAACCCCAGCATTTT. Translated: CAISGRADFEPQHF.

The CDR3 region is CASSAGGDQPQHF. The CDR3 nucleotides read TGTGCCAGCAGTGCTGGGGGTGATCAGCCCCAGCATTTT. This chain joins TRBV6-4 and TRBJ1-5, with a possible D match to TRBD1 (5 bases). The germline gives CDR1 MRHNA, CDR2 SNTAGT. V gave up 4 bases and J gave up 5 bases, with 9 bases separating them. The CDR3 contains 13 residues.

The chain recombines TRBV7-8 with TRBJ2-7, with 7 positions matching TRBD2. Germline CDR1 reads SGHVS; CDR2 reads FQNEAQ. The ends lost 4 bases at V and 7 bases at J; junction bases unmatched: 13. The CDR3 length is 15 residues. CDR3 nucleotide sequence: TGTGCCAGCAGCTACAGCGGGATGGCAGCCTGGGAGCAGTACTTC. Translating gives CASSYSGMAAWEQYF.

The genes are TRBV6-5 and TRBJ1-1, with D unclear. Germline V gene sequence: CDR1 MNHEY, CDR2 SVGAGI. Trimming left V 0 bases short and J 0 bases short, with 5 bases between. The CDR3 loop spans 14 amino acids. CDR3 protein: CASSYSGVNTEAFF. CDR3 nucleotide sequence: TGTGCCAGCAGTTACTCTGGAGTGAACACTGAAGCTTTCTTT.

The genes are TRBV3-1 (or the pseudogene TRBV3-2) and TRBJ1-2, with 8 bases lining up with TRBD1. CDR3 size: 14 residues. Trimming cost V 3 bases and J 8 bases; bases outside gene matches: 8. CDR1 is LGHDT, CDR2 YNNKEL, per germline (reference sequence). CDR3 coding DNA: TGTGCCAGCAGCCAGCGGCAGGGGGCGGGAGGCTACACCTTC. Its protein product is CASSQRQGAGGYTF.

J is TRBJ2-3 and V is TRBV9; either TRBD1 or TRBD2 may fit D (6 bases each). The CDR3 length is 15 residues. The V gene's germline CDR1 is SGDLS and CDR2 YYNGEE. V gave up 0 bases and J gave up 3 bases, with 11 bases separating them. The CDR3 nucleotides read TGTGCCAGCAGCGTAGTGGGGGGCGGGACAGATACGCAGTATTTT. This encodes CASSVVGGGTDTQYF.

The gene calls are TRBV9 and TRBJ2-3, with 11 bases fitting TRBD2. CDR1 is SGDLS, CDR2 YYNGEE, per germline. V was pared by 3 bases and J by 2 bases, with 14 bases of the junction left unmatched. The CDR3 sequence is 19 residues long. In nucleotides, the CDR3 is TGTGCCAGCAGCGCCCGACTAACACCGGGACTAGCGGACACAGATACGCAGTATTTT. Protein sequence: CASSARLTPGLADTDTQYF.

The chain is built from TRBV4-1 and TRBJ2-1; TRBD2 matches at 9 bases. Germline V gene data show CDR1 as MGHRA and CDR2 as YSYEKL. The CDR3 covers 16 residues. With V trimmed by 4 bases and J by 4 bases, 8 bases remained unmatched. This CDR3 reads CASSLNAGGPYNEQFF. The CDR3 DNA reads as TGCGCCAGCAGCCTCAACGCGGGGGGGCCTTACAATGAGCAGTTCTTC.

This clone was seen a few times. This chain uses TRBV5-4 with TRBJ2-1, with D uncertain. Per the germline V gene, CDR1 is SGHNT and CDR2 is YYREEE (reference sequence). The CDR3 loop spans 13 amino acids. Trimming removed 4 bases from V and 4 bases from J, with 9 bases in between. CDR3: CASSVDGYNEQFF. The CDR3 region has the DNA TGTGCCAGCAGCGTGGACGGATACAATGAGCAGTTCTTC.

The gene calls are TRBV7-9 and TRBJ2-1; 10 bases agree with TRBD1. The CDR3 runs 15 residues. With V trimmed by 4 bases and J by 8 bases, 8 bases remained unmatched. CDR1 SEHNR and CDR2 FQNEAQ come from the germline V gene (reference sequence). The CDR3 loop reads CASSSPGQGLYEQFF. The CDR3 coding sequence is TGTGCCAGCAGCTCCCCGGGACAGGGGCTCTATGAGCAGTTCTTC.